One and the same sample provided the 27 T cell receptor beta chains below, sequenced in a study of human T cells and chemical hapten exposure. Sample time point: patch test 3, about 24 weeks after DPC sensitization. This sample's treatment: therapeutic diphenylcyclopropenone sensitization with weekly scalp DPC. The total RNA was obtained from whole blood that was not fractionated. A single record per CDR3 protein comes from TCRdb applying MiXCR to the RACE reads. Among roughly 38,000 distinct CDR3 sequences listed, more than 8% were seen once. The source material was whole blood, sampled in connection with sensitization to the hapten diphenylcyclopropenone (DPC). The receptors originated from a man in his fifties with alopecia areata. Some clones in this sample may be carry-over from other donors' samples.

A few counts support this clonotype. J is TRBJ2-3 and V is TRBV24-1; no clear D gene. CDR3 length: 13 residues. Germline V lookup: CDR1 KGHDR, CDR2 SFDVKD. V was pared by 4 bases and J by 7 bases, with 11 bases between. CDR3 residues: CATSDPTENTQYF. DNA for the CDR3: TGTGCCACCAGTGACCCCACGGAAAATACGCAGTATTTT.

This clonotype was found a few times. The CDR3 nucleotides are TGCGCCAGCAGCTTGGATGGGAGAAGCACAGATACGCAGTATTTT. It yields the protein CASSLDGRSTDTQYF. This chain links TRBV5-1 with TRBJ2-3, with a tentative D call TRBD2 (5 bases). V lost 0 bases and J 0 bases, leaving 8 bases between the germline ends. The CDR3 covers 15 residues. Germline-derived CDR1 and CDR2 are SGHRS and YFSETQ. The full variable domain, with the rest looked up from reference TRBV5-1 and TRBJ2-3, is KAGVTQTPRYLIKTRGQQVTLSCSPISGHRSVSWYQQTPGQGLQFLFEYFSETQRNKGNFPGRFSGRQFSNSRSEMNVSTLELGDSALYLCASSLDGRSTDTQYFGPGTRLTVL.

The table lists this clonotype with many counts. The CDR3 is CSARTSGRSYNEQFF. For the CDR3, the DNA is TGCAGTGCTCGGACTAGCGGGAGGTCCTACAATGAGCAGTTCTTC. The rearrangement joins TRBV20-1 to TRBJ2-1; TRBD2 aligns across 14 bases. V gave up 5 bases and J gave up 1 base; unmatched junction bases: 1. Germline values: CDR1 DFQATT, CDR2 SNEGSKA (reference sequence). This CDR3 spans 15 amino acids.

This clonotype was detected ten times or more. The V call is TRBV12-3 or TRBV12-4, the J call TRBJ2-3; a weak D match, TRBD2 (5 bases). The V and J ends lost 4 bases and 0 bases respectively, with 14 bases between them. This CDR3 comprises 16 residues. Here the CDR3 reads CASSSLREWSTDTQYF. For the CDR3, the DNA is TGTGCCAGCAGTTCCCTCCGGGAATGGAGCACAGATACGCAGTATTTT.

This clonotype was detected many times. V usage is TRBV28 and J usage is TRBJ1-3; D is undetermined. Germline V gene lookup returns CDR1 MDHEN and CDR2 SYDVKM. Between the trimmed V and J ends, which lost 4 bases and 0 bases, there was a span of 13 bases. The CDR3 has 16 residues. The CDR3 DNA reads as TGTGCCAGCAGTTCTAGCATGCTTCCCTCTGGAAACACCATATATTTT. Translating gives CASSSSMLPSGNTIYF.

This chain's CDR3 is CASSLAAQMDTQYF. The CDR3 DNA follows: TGCGCCAGCAGCTTAGCGGCCCAGATGGATACGCAGTATTTT. The V gene is TRBV5-1, the J gene TRBJ2-3, with D perhaps TRBD2 (5 bases). From germline, CDR1 is SGHRS and CDR2 YFSETQ. This CDR3 has 14 amino acids. Trimming shortened V by 2 bases and J by 6 bases, and 13 bases separated the two germline ends.

This clonotype appeared many times. The genes are TRBV7-9 and TRBJ2-7; 7 nucleotides line up with TRBD1. Germline V gives CDR1 SEHNR, CDR2 FQNEAQ (reference sequence). Unmatched junction bases numbered 6, after V lost 8 bases and J lost 2 bases. The CDR3 has 13 residues. CDR3 sequence: CASERDSTYEQYF. DNA for the CDR3: TGTGCCAGCGAGAGGGACAGTACCTACGAGCAGTACTTC.

This chain links TRBV28 with TRBJ2-1; D may correspond to TRBD1 or TRBD2 (5 bases each). The CDR3 spans 14 residues. Trimming left V 6 bases short and J 8 bases short, with 17 bases between. The germline CDR1 and CDR2 sequences are MDHEN and SYDVKM. The CDR3 sequence is CASSGVGEIDEQFF. The CDR3 bases are TGTGCCAGCAGCGGAGTGGGGGAGATCGATGAGCAGTTCTTC.

The chain couples TRBV7-9 to TRBJ2-2, with unresolved D. CDR3 length: 14 amino acids. V was clipped by 3 bases and J by 6 bases, with 11 bases between them. CDR1 SEHNR and CDR2 FQNEAQ come from the germline V gene (reference sequence). CDR3 residues: CASSFSSGAGELFF. The CDR3 DNA sequence: TGTGCCAGCAGCTTTTCGTCGGGTGCCGGGGAGCTGTTTTTT.

This clonotype appeared a few times. The J gene is TRBJ2-7, the V gene TRBV7-3; D not certain. The germline gives CDR1 SGHTA, CDR2 FQGTGA. The CDR3 runs to 14 residues. V was clipped by 0 bases and J by 5 bases, with 11 bases between them. As DNA, the CDR3 is TGTGCCAGCAGCTTAACAGGGTTAATCGACGAGCAGTACTTC. Translating gives CASSLTGLIDEQYF.

This clonotype has only a few counts. The rearrangement links TRBV3-1 to TRBJ2-7; D may be TRBD1 or TRBD2 (6 bases each). V shed 1 base and J shed 1 base, with 23 bases lying between them. The CDR3 runs to 19 residues. The germline gives CDR1 LGHDT, CDR2 YNNKEL (reference sequence). CDR3 sequence (DNA): TGTGCCAGCAGCCAAGGAGGCGGGACATTCTCCACACCTTCCTACGAGCAGTACTTC. It codes for CASSQGGGTFSTPSYEQYF.

This clonotype was found a few times. The chain recombines TRBV5-1 with TRBJ2-2, with D perhaps assigned TRBD1 or TRBD2 (5 bases each). From germline, CDR1 is SGHRS and CDR2 YFSETQ. Trimming removed 0 bases from V and 5 bases from J, with 17 bases in between. This CDR3 is built from 17 residues. The CDR3 loop reads CASSLAGPSVRTGELFF. The CDR3 DNA sequence: TGCGCCAGCAGCTTGGCGGGACCCTCCGTTAGAACCGGGGAGCTGTTTTTT.

The table lists this clonotype with a few counts. The rearrangement links TRBV27 to TRBJ1-1; D perhaps matches TRBD1 (5 bases). V dropped 0 bases and J dropped 2 bases, with 13 bases sitting between them. Germline V gene data show CDR1 as MNHEY and CDR2 as SMNVEV (reference sequence). This CDR3 has 16 residues. The CDR3 bases are TGTGCCAGCAGTTTATCCTGGGGGATTGACAACACTGAAGCTTTCTTT. Translated, it gives CASSLSWGIDNTEAFF.

This clonotype was seen ten or more times. V gene TRBV5-1 combines with J gene TRBJ2-3; 14 bases match TRBD2. This CDR3 contains 18 residues. V was clipped by 2 bases and J by 4 bases; unmatched bases: 9. Germline lookup yields CDR1 SGHRS and CDR2 YFSETQ. The CDR3 protein is CASSFQSTSGRAADTQYF. In nucleotides, the CDR3 is TGCGCCAGCAGCTTTCAATCGACTAGCGGGAGGGCCGCAGATACGCAGTATTTT.

At least ten counts were recorded for this clonotype. The V and J genes are TRBV10-1 and TRBJ2-1; 9 bases fit TRBD2. The CDR3 covers 18 residues. The V gene end was trimmed by 7 bases and the J gene end by 5 bases; junction bases not matched to a gene: 18. CDR1 is WNHNN and CDR2 is SYGVQD in the germline V gene (reference sequence). In nucleotides, the CDR3 is TGCGCCAGCACCACCCAACAGGGCCGAGCGGGAGGAGACAATGAGCAGTTCTTC. Encoded protein: CASTTQQGRAGGDNEQFF.

This clonotype was counted ten times or more. V and J are TRBV5-1 and TRBJ2-7; 9 nucleotides align to TRBD2. This CDR3 is built from 14 residues. Per the germline V gene, CDR1 is SGHRS and CDR2 is YFSETQ. Trimming at V came to 6 bases and at J to 5 bases, leaving 9 bases not matched to a gene. The DNA for the CDR3 is TGCGCCAGCAATTGGGTAGCGGGAGCCAACGAGCAGTACTTC. Translating it yields CASNWVAGANEQYF.

This chain connects TRBV28 to TRBJ2-7, with D tentatively TRBD2 (5 bases). CDR3 length: 14 residues. Germline lookup yields CDR1 MDHEN and CDR2 SYDVKM. V lost 2 bases and J 7 bases, leaving 15 bases between the germline ends. The CDR3 protein is CASSLPPRSGEQYF. The DNA of the CDR3 is TGTGCCAGCAGTTTACCTCCCAGATCGGGGGAGCAGTACTTC.

The chain is built from TRBV29-1 and TRBJ1-1; TRBD1 aligns across 9 bases. Germline assignment: CDR1 SQVTM and CDR2 ANQGSEA. V lost 0 bases to trimming and J lost 0 bases; unmatched junction nucleotides: 8. CDR3 length: 17 residues. Here the CDR3 reads CSVEDPDRGGMNTEAFF. The CDR3 DNA is TGCAGCGTTGAAGACCCGGACAGGGGAGGCATGAACACTGAAGCTTTCTTT.

This clonotype counts as medium-sized. The chain is built from TRBV20-1 and TRBJ2-5; D might be TRBD2 (6 bases). The CDR3 length is 16 residues. In germline, CDR1 is DFQATT, CDR2 SNEGSKA (reference sequence). V shed 3 bases and J shed 8 bases, with 25 bases lying between them. DNA of the CDR3: TGCAGTGCTAGTATCTGGCGGGGACCTCATCAAGGAACCCAGTACTTC. Its protein product is CSASIWRGPHQGTQYF.

This clonotype has a handful of counts. The genes are TRBV12-3 or TRBV12-4 and TRBJ2-7; no firm D call. The CDR3 loop spans 14 amino acids. V lost 4 bases, J lost 6 bases, and 16 bases lay in between. The CDR3 nucleotides are TGTGCCAGCAGTTCCCAGGCGATAGGGATCGAGCAGTACTTC. Its protein is CASSSQAIGIEQYF.

This clonotype was recorded at least ten times. This chain uses TRBV7-2 with TRBJ1-4; D unclear. The CDR3 covers 14 residues. V gave up 5 bases and J gave up 7 bases, with 14 bases separating them. Germline V gives CDR1 SGHTA, CDR2 FQGNSA. CDR3 DNA sequence: TGTGCCAGCAGCGCAAGGGAGTACGGTGAAAAACTGTTTTTT. Translated: CASSAREYGEKLFF. The full variable domain, its missing parts supplied by reference TRBV7-2 and TRBJ1-4, is GAGVSQSPSNKVTEKGKDVELRCDPISGHTALYWYRQSLGQGLEFLIYFQGNSAPDKSGLPSDRFSAERTGGSVSTLTIQRTQQEDSAVYLCASSAREYGEKLFFGSGTQLSVL.

This clonotype was seen only a few times. A much larger clone differs by one base, so this may be a read error. The chain combines TRBV29-1 with TRBJ2-2, with D perhaps matching TRBD1 (6 bases). The CDR3 totals 11 residues. Germline CDR1 is SQVTM and CDR2 is ANQGSEA. In nucleotides, the CDR3 is TGCAGCGTTACAGGGTCCGGGGAGCCGTTTTTT. The encoded protein is CSVTGSGEPFF.

Remarks on this clonotype: This may be a read error, as it is one base from a much larger clone. The V and J genes are TRBV3-1 and TRBJ1-1; maybe TRBD1 (6 bases). This CDR3 has 15 amino acids. In germline, CDR1 is LGHDT, CDR2 YNNKEL (reference sequence). The CDR3 loop reads CGSSQESRGNTEAFF. CDR3 nucleotides: TGTGGCAGCAGCCAGGAAAGCAGGGGTAACACTGAAGCTTTCTTT.

In this sample, this clonotype turned up a few times. This chain connects TRBV7-9 to TRBJ1-1, with D unclear. From germline, CDR1 is SEHNR and CDR2 FQNEAQ (reference sequence). V gave up 7 bases and J gave up 6 bases, with 18 bases separating them. The CDR3 contains 14 residues. CDR3 sequence reads: CASTNPQVTPEAFF. The CDR3 DNA sequence: TGTGCCAGCACCAACCCCCAGGTAACCCCTGAAGCTTTCTTT.

This clonotype was detected ten times or more. The rearrangement links TRBV4-1 to TRBJ2-7; D gene uncertain. Trimming removed 0 bases from V and 3 bases from J, with 24 bases in between. The germline gives CDR1 MGHRA, CDR2 YSYEKL. The CDR3 covers 19 residues. This CDR3 is CASSQDSARSSGEVYEQYF. CDR3 DNA sequence: TGCGCCAGCAGCCAAGATTCTGCTAGGAGCTCCGGTGAGGTCTACGAGCAGTACTTC.

On this clonotype itself: This may come from a read error, since a much larger clone is one base off. The genes are TRBV20-1 and TRBJ2-5; a weak D match, TRBD1 (5 bases). This CDR3 has 14 residues. Germline values: CDR1 DFQATT, CDR2 SNEGSKA (reference sequence). Here the CDR3 DNA reads TGCGGTGCTAGAGATGCCCTTCGACAGGAGACCCAGTACTTC. Encoded protein: CGARDALRQETQYF.

This clonotype was found many times. J is TRBJ2-2 and V is TRBV3-1; no reliable D call. Germline V lookup: CDR1 LGHDT, CDR2 YNNKEL (reference sequence). The CDR3 is made up of 14 amino acids. V lost 3 bases, J lost 5 bases, and 10 bases lay in between. CDR3 sequence reads: CASSHERRTGELFF. CDR3 DNA sequence: TGTGCCAGCAGCCATGAGCGACGGACCGGGGAGCTGTTTTTT.